These T cell receptor beta chains were read from a single sample in a study of T cells after yellow fever vaccination. From the 5' RACE reads, TCRdb called clonotypes with MiXCR, one entry per CDR3 protein. In the table there are around 320,000 distinct CDR3 sequences, approximately 10% of which are singletons. The material sequenced was CD4+ T cells sorted from PBMCs, taken 5 days after the yellow fever booster vaccination. Source of these receptors: a man younger than 30 who received the YFV17D yellow fever vaccine. Each CDR3 is given with its conserved first and last residue. Fields, in order: D gene, J gene, V gene, clone size, CDR3 DNA, CDR3 protein. D genes are given only for firm matches. The size of a clone is reported for some rows only, either as once, few or many, or as a class for expanded clones.

. | TRBJ1-1 | TRBV19 | few | TGTGCCAGTAGTCCGACCTCTTCTCGCACTGAAGCTTTCTTT | CASSPTSSRTEAFF
TRBD1 | TRBJ1-2 | TRBV19 | few | TGTGCCACCGAGGGACAGGGCTATGGCTACACCTTC | CATEGQGYGYTF
. | TRBJ1-2 | TRBV6-2/TRBV6-3 | few | TGTGCCAGCGCCGGGGCAGCTTGGGGCTACACCTTC | CASAGAAWGYTF
TRBD2 | TRBJ2-2 | TRBV7-2 | few | TGTGCCAGCAGCACTAGCGGGGGGGCCTTTGACGGGGAGCTGTTTTTT | CASSTSGGAFDGELFF
TRBD1 | TRBJ2-1 | TRBV28 | few | TGTGCCAGCAGTCAAAACAGGGGAAGGTACAATGAGCAGTTCTTC | CASSQNRGRYNEQFF
. | TRBJ2-7 | TRBV4-2 | few | TGTGCCAGCAGCCAAGATTATTCCGGGAGTTTGTGGTACGAGCAGTACTTC | CASSQDYSGSLWYEQYF
. | TRBJ2-6 | TRBV29-1 | many | TGCAGCGTTGCGGTTTCTGGGGCCAACGTCCTGACTTTC | CSVAVSGANVLTF
. | TRBJ2-3 | TRBV15 | few | TGTGCCACCAGCCCGAGAAGGGGGGGGCTTCTTACAGATACGCAGTATTTT | CATSPRRGGLLTDTQYF
. | TRBJ2-5 | TRBV5-1 | many | TGCGCCAGCAGCCCCGGACGGACCGAAGAGACCCAGTACTTC | CASSPGRTEETQYF
. | TRBJ2-2 | TRBV12-3/TRBV12-4 | few | TGTGCCAGCAGCAAGGGACCGGACACCGGGGAGCTGTTTTTT | CASSKGPDTGELFF
. | TRBJ2-1 | TRBV20-1 | few | TGCAGTGCTAGGGGGCCAGGGGCCCAGTTCTTC | CSARGPGAQFF
. | TRBJ1-6 | TRBV10-1 | . | TGCGCCAGCAGTGAGGAGTTGTTGGATAATTCACCCCTCCACTTT | CASSEELLDNSPLHF
. | TRBJ2-7 | TRBV7-9 | . | TGTGCCAGCAGCTTAGCTGGGGGGACTCTCGAGCAGTACTTC | CASSLAGGTLEQYF
. | TRBJ2-3 | TRBV19 | few | TGTGCCAGTAGTGATCCAGGGACCCTTGTTACGCAGTATTTT | CASSDPGTLVTQYF
. | TRBJ1-4 | TRBV6-5 | . | TGTGCCAGCAGTACAGCATTTGCAACTAATGAAAAACTGTTTTTT | CASSTAFATNEKLFF
TRBD1 | TRBJ1-5 | TRBV27 | few | TGTGCCAGCAGTACCCGGACAGGGGGCATTAATAGCAATCAGCCCCAGCATTTT | CASSTRTGGINSNQPQHF
. | TRBJ2-3 | TRBV7-2 | . | TGTGCCAGCAGCCGCGTGGGGGGCGGCACAGATACGCAGTATTTT | CASSRVGGGTDTQYF
. | TRBJ2-5 | TRBV5-1 | few | TGCGCCAGCAGCTTACGAGCCAGTGTCGCAGAGACCCAGTACTTC | CASSLRASVAETQYF
. | TRBJ2-3 | TRBV24-1 | few | TGTGCCACCAGTGATCGGACTAACACAGATACGCAGTATTTT | CATSDRTNTDTQYF
TRBD2 | TRBJ2-3 | TRBV7-9 | few | TGTGCCAGCAGCTTAGGGGCTAGCGGCGCAGATACGCAGTATTTT | CASSLGASGADTQYF
. | TRBJ1-1 | TRBV7-9 | . | TGTGCCAGCACCCGGGGGAGGGCGGGGGACACTGAAGCTTTCTTT | CASTRGRAGDTEAFF
. | TRBJ2-5 | TRBV10-3 | . | TGTGCCATCTATTGGGATTTGCAAGAGACCCAGTACTTC | CAIYWDLQETQYF
TRBD2 | TRBJ2-3 | TRBV18 | few | TGTGCCAGCTCACCCGGACTAGCGGGGTTGTCAGATACGCAGTATTTT | CASSPGLAGLSDTQYF
. | TRBJ2-3 | TRBV6-6 | many | TGTGCCAGCAGCCTCCAGAGGGTGGGTGCAGATACGCAGTATTTT | CASSLQRVGADTQYF
. | TRBJ1-1 | TRBV12-3/TRBV12-4 | . | TGTGCCAGCAGTTTTTTGGACCAGTCTGAAGCTTTCTTT | CASSFLDQSEAFF
TRBD1 | TRBJ2-5 | TRBV5-1 | many | TGCGCCAGCAGCTTGAGAGACAGGGGGCGAGAGACCCAGTACTTC | CASSLRDRGRETQYF
. | TRBJ1-5 | TRBV7-2 | . | TGTGCCAGCAGCTTATATTTGGGGCCCCAGCATTTT | CASSLYLGPQHF
. | TRBJ1-5 | TRBV29-1 | . | TGCAGCGTACTCACAGGGTTTGGTCAGCCCCAGCATTTT | CSVLTGFGQPQHF
. | TRBJ1-5 | TRBV6-6 | . | TGTGCCAGCAGCCGTGGGACTACGGGGGGCAATCAGCCCCAGCATTTT | CASSRGTTGGNQPQHF
. | TRBJ2-7 | TRBV14 | few | TGTGCCAGCAGCCAAGTCGGAATTTTTACCAACTCCTACGAGCAGTACTTC | CASSQVGIFTNSYEQYF
TRBD1 | TRBJ1-2 | TRBV5-4 | few | TGTGCCAGCGGAATCCCCAGGGGGCGCGACTATGGCTACACCTTC | CASGIPRGRDYGYTF
TRBD1 | TRBJ1-6 | TRBV12-3/TRBV12-4 | few | TGTGCCAGCAGTCGACAGGGAGGCCGATCACCCCTCCACTTT | CASSRQGGRSPLHF
. | TRBJ1-1 | TRBV7-2 | few | TGTGCCAGCAGGCGGACAGATATTGAAGCTTTCTTT | CASRRTDIEAFF
TRBD2 | TRBJ2-5 | TRBV7-2 | few | TGTGCCAGCATAAGGCAGCGGGGGGGTCAAGAGACCCAGTACTTC | CASIRQRGGQETQYF
. | TRBJ2-3 | TRBV4-3 | . | TGCGCCAGCAGCCAACGAGATTACAGGTTTAGTCGAGATACGCAGTATTTT | CASSQRDYRFSRDTQYF
. | TRBJ2-5 | TRBV2 | few | TGTGCCAGCAGTGACTGGGCACAAGAGACCCAGTACTTC | CASSDWAQETQYF
. | TRBJ1-6 | TRBV20-1 | few | TGCAGTGGGGCAGCTGGCTCCTATAATTCACCCCTCCACTTT | CSGAAGSYNSPLHF
TRBD2 | TRBJ2-5 | TRBV12-3/TRBV12-4 | . | TGTGCCAGCAGTCCAAGCGGGGGGGCGGAGACCCAGTACTTC | CASSPSGGAETQYF
. | TRBJ1-4 | TRBV27 | many | TGTGCCAGCAGTTTACAACAGGGTCCCTATGAAAAACTGTTTTTT | CASSLQQGPYEKLFF
TRBD2 | TRBJ2-6 | TRBV7-6 | many | TGTGCCAGCAGCCCCCGGGGGGGGGCTGGGGCCAACGTCCTGACTTTC | CASSPRGGAGANVLTF
. | TRBJ2-5 | TRBV29-1 | . | TGCAGCGTTGACGGCCAAGAGACCCAGTACTTC | CSVDGQETQYF
TRBD1 | TRBJ2-1 | TRBV10-3 | . | TGTGCCATCAGTGGATACAGGGGGCTCAATGAGCAGTTCTTC | CAISGYRGLNEQFF
. | TRBJ2-5 | TRBV3-1 | few | TGTGCCAGCAGCCTCTGGGGGGAGACCCAGTACTTC | CASSLWGETQYF
. | TRBJ2-1 | TRBV27 | many | TGTGCCAGCAGTTTATTGGCGCCCAAATGGGGTGAGCAGTTCTTC | CASSLLAPKWGEQFF
. | TRBJ1-2 | TRBV30 | . | TGTGCCTGGAGTGGCGGAAACTATGGCTACACCTTC | CAWSGGNYGYTF
. | TRBJ2-3 | TRBV5-1 | . | TGCGCCAGCAGCCTGGGGGGACAGACTAGCACAGATACGCAGTATTTT | CASSLGGQTSTDTQYF